This T cell receptor beta chain was recorded in a study of CD8 T cells in Susac syndrome. Reverse transcription of about 0.5 to 1 ug RNA was carried out with random hexamers. An immunoSEQ multiplex PCR generated amplified TCR beta CDR3 products spanning 54 Vbeta and 13 Jbeta. TCRdb used MiXCR to reprocess the immunoSEQ multiplex PCR reads, holding one entry per CDR3 protein. The repertoire holds some 190,000 distinct CDR3 sequences, with almost 96% as singletons. The germline V gene encodes CDR1 SGHDT and CDR2 YYEEEE. The CDR3 loop spans 14 amino acids. With 3 bases clipped from V and 4 bases from J, the junction kept 5 bases outside the gene matches. High-throughput TCR beta sequencing covered peripheral CD8+ and CD4+ T cells. The multiple sclerosis control group was made up of treatment-naive patients with stable or active relapsing-remitting disease. TEMRA cells were FACS-enriched, while CD8+ and CD4+ T cells were negatively isolated.

The sequenced sample was CD4+ T cells from PBMCs. The TCR was taken from a human donor with multiple sclerosis. The V call is TRBV5-6, the J call TRBJ1-2, with 8 nucleotides matching TRBD1. CDR3: CASSWDRLPYGYTF. CDR3 sequence (DNA): TGTGCCAGCAGCTGGGACAGGCTCCCCTATGGCTACACCTTC. Using reference TRBV5-6 and TRBJ1-2 for the parts outside the CDR3, the full variable domain is DAGVTQSPTHLIKTRGQQVTLRCSPKSGHDTVSWYQQALGQGPQFIFQYYEEEERQRGNFPDRFSGHQFPNYSSELNVNALLLGDSALYLCASSWDRLPYGYTFGSGTRLTVV.